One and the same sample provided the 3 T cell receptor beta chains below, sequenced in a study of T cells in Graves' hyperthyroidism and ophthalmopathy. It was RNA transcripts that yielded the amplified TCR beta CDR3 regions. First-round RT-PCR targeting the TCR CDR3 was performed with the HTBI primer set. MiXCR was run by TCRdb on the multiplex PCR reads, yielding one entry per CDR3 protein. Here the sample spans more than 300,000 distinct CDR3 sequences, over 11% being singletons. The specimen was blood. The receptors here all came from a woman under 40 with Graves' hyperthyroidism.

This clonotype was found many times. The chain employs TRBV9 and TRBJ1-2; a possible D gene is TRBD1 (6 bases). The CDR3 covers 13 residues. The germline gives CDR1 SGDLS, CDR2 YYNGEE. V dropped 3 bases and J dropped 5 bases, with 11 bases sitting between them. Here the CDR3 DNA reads TGTGCCAGCAGCGATGGGGGCGGGTATGGCTACACCTTC. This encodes CASSDGGGYGYTF.

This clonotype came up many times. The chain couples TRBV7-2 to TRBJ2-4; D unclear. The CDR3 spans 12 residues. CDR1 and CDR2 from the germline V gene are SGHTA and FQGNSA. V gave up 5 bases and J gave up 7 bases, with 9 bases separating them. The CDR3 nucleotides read TGTGCCAGCAGCGGAGACGTTAACATTCAGTACTTC. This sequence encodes CASSGDVNIQYF.

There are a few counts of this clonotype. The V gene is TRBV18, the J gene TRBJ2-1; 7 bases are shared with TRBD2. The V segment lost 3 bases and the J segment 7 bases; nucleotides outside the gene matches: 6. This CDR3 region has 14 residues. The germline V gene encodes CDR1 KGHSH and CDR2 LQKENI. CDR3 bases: TGTGCCAGCTCACCGAGTCGGCGGGGGAATGAGCAGTTCTTC. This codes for CASSPSRRGNEQFF.